One sample yielded the 23 T cell receptor beta chains listed below, sequenced in a study of T cells after posttransplantation cyclophosphamide (dated by TCRdb to 2015 to 2016). The library was made by the immunoSEQ multiplex PCR assay. TCRdb stores this immuneACCESS table with in-frame sequences only. Part of the clones is absent; in the studies checked, under half of the shortfall reflects unresolved V genes, and no reason is known for the rest. The table for this sample lists roughly 10,000 clones; approximately 88% of them were counted only once. The ten top clones hold under 5.5% of the sample. The control cohort consisted of ten or so patients who had myeloablative marrow transplants with methotrexate plus a calcineurin inhibitor and who were sampled 1 year after transplant. The sample was PBMCs, taken about 430 days after allogeneic stem cell transplant with calcineurin inhibitor and methotrexate. These receptors originate from a male patient in his fifties or sixties who received an allogeneic stem cell transplant from an unrelated donor, was CMV-positive, and had chronic GVHD only. Donor T cells from the graft may be present among the T cells after a transplant.

This chain uses TRBV6-1 with TRBJ2-2, with 7 bases fitting TRBD2. The V segment lost 3 bases and the J segment 6 bases; nucleotides outside the gene matches: 7. The CDR3 is made up of 15 amino acids. CDR1 is MNHNS, CDR2 SASEGT, per germline. The DNA of the CDR3 is TGTGCCAGCAGTGAGGCTAGCGGAGATCCCGGGGAGCTGTTTTTT. It is translated as CASSEASGDPGELFF.

The chain recombines TRBV5-1 with TRBJ2-7; 8 bases map to TRBD1. CDR1 and CDR2 from the germline V gene are SGHRS and YFSETQ. This CDR3 has 15 residues. V shed 0 bases, J shed 7 bases, and the junction held 9 bases outside the gene matches. The CDR3 here is CASSLGGQGASEQYF. In DNA form, the CDR3 reads TGCGCCAGCAGCTTGGGGGGTCAGGGGGCATCAGAGCAGTACTTC.

V and J are TRBV9 and TRBJ2-3, with a weak D call TRBD2 (6 bases). The germline gives CDR1 SGDLS, CDR2 YYNGEE. The CDR3 covers 14 residues. V was clipped by 0 bases and J by 2 bases, with 7 bases between them. The CDR3 coding sequence is TGTGCCAGCAGCGTAGCGGGAGTCACAGATACGCAGTATTTT. Translated: CASSVAGVTDTQYF. The full variable domain, its missing parts supplied by reference TRBV9 and TRBJ2-3, is DSGVTQTPKHLITATGQRVTLRCSPRSGDLSVYWYQQSLDQGLQFLIQYYNGEERAKGNILERFSAQQFPDLHSELNLSSLELGDSALYFCASSVAGVTDTQYFGPGTRLTVL.

This clone showed up just once. The rearrangement links TRBV11-3 to TRBJ2-5; 9 bases agree with TRBD1. The CDR3 loop spans 14 amino acids. J lost 6 bases, V lost 5 bases, and 7 bases had no gene match. In germline, CDR1 is SGHNT, CDR2 YENEEA. The CDR3 reads CASSAPGQGKTQYF. The DNA for the CDR3 is TGTGCCAGCAGCGCTCCGGGACAGGGAAAGACCCAGTACTTC.

The rearrangement uses TRBV2 and TRBJ2-1, with a possible D match to TRBD1 (6 bases). The CDR3 runs to 13 residues. Germline V lookup: CDR1 SNHLY, CDR2 FYNNEI. Trimming left V 3 bases short and J 8 bases short, with 11 bases between. In DNA, the CDR3 is TGTGCCAGCAGTGAGTCGGACAGCCATGAGCAGTTCTTC. Its protein product is CASSESDSHEQFF.

The V call is TRBV15, the J call TRBJ1-6, with a weak D call TRBD1 (6 bases). With 8 bases removed from V and 7 bases from J, the gap between germline ends came to 15 bases. The germline V gene has CDR1 LNHNV and CDR2 YYDKDF (reference sequence). The CDR3 has 14 residues. The CDR3 loop is CATRSGGGNSPLHF. CDR3 in DNA: TGTGCCACCCGGAGCGGGGGCGGGAATTCACCCCTCCACTTT.

This clone has a single count. The chain uses TRBV7-9 and TRBJ2-1, with 11 bases identical to TRBD2. The trim removed 5 bases at V and 7 bases at J, leaving 7 bases unmatched. This CDR3 has 15 amino acids. Germline V lookup: CDR1 SEHNR, CDR2 FQNEAQ (reference sequence). The CDR3 bases are TGTGCCAGCAGCCCCTCGACTAGCGGGATGAATGAGCAGTTCTTC. Its protein is CASSPSTSGMNEQFF.

J is TRBJ2-4 and V is TRBV5-1; D is perhaps TRBD1 (5 bases). V lost 4 bases to trimming and J lost 1 base, with 18 bases between them. Germline V lookup: CDR1 SGHRS, CDR2 YFSETQ. CDR3 length: 17 residues. In nucleotides, the CDR3 is TGCGCCAGCAGCGTGCAGCAGGGCGGCTCGGCCAAAAACATTCAGTACTTC. This encodes CASSVQQGGSAKNIQYF.

The genes are TRBV6-5 and TRBJ1-2, with D tentatively TRBD1 (5 bases). The CDR3 has 14 residues. The V end lost 0 bases, the J end lost 4 bases, and 9 bases lay between the germline ends. CDR1 is MNHEY and CDR2 is SVGAGI in the germline V gene. CDR3 DNA: TGTGCCAGCAGTTACTCGTGGGGCGGCTATGGCTACACCTTC. Its protein is CASSYSWGGYGYTF.

The CDR3 spells CASSPTRTNTGELFF. As DNA, the CDR3 is TGTGCCAGCAGCCCGACTAGGACGAACACCGGGGAGCTGTTTTTT. This sequence joins TRBV7-2 and TRBJ2-2; a weak D match, TRBD2 (6 bases). CDR3 length: 15 amino acids. Trimming took off 5 bases at V and 0 bases at J, with 10 bases between the two ends. Germline V gives CDR1 SGHTA, CDR2 FQGNSA. The full variable domain, completed using reference TRBV7-2 and TRBJ2-2, is GAGVSQSPSNKVTEKGKDVELRCDPISGHTALYWYRQSLGQGLEFLIYFQGNSAPDKSGLPSDRFSAERTGGSVSTLTIQRTQQEDSAVYLCASSPTRTNTGELFFGEGSRLTVL.

This chain joins TRBV11-3 and TRBJ2-1, with a tentative D call TRBD2 (5 bases). The length of the CDR3 is 15 residues. Germline CDR1 SGHNT, CDR2 YENEEA. Trimming took off 1 base at V and 7 bases at J, with 14 bases between the two ends. This CDR3 is CASSLGGLPGNEQFF. The CDR3 bases are TGTGCCAGCAGCTTAGGCGGGCTACCGGGGAATGAGCAGTTCTTC.

V usage is TRBV11-2 and J usage is TRBJ1-4; tentatively, D is TRBD1 (5 bases). V was clipped by 5 bases and J by 2 bases, with 15 bases between them. The germline CDR1 and CDR2 sequences are SGHAT and FQNNGV. This CDR3 comprises 16 residues. The CDR3 loop reads CASSPGGRFTNEKLFF. DNA of the CDR3: TGTGCCAGCAGCCCGGGGGGAAGGTTTACTAATGAAAAACTGTTTTTT.

The chain recombines TRBV7-7 with TRBJ1-3; TRBD1 matches 7 bases. The CDR3 loop spans 16 amino acids. Trimming at V came to 5 bases and at J to 4 bases, leaving 11 bases not matched to a gene. In germline, CDR1 is SSHAT, CDR2 FNYEAQ (reference sequence). The CDR3 bases are TGTGCCAGCAGCATCCACAGGGGTTTAGCCGGAAACACCATATATTTT. Protein: CASSIHRGLAGNTIYF.

The J gene is TRBJ2-7, the V gene TRBV6-1, with a tentative D call TRBD1 (6 bases). Germline V gives CDR1 MNHNS, CDR2 SASEGT. Trimming pared 3 bases from V and 3 bases from J, leaving 15 bases between. CDR3 length: 15 residues. This chain's CDR3 is CASSEGPRGHYEQYF. CDR3 bases: TGTGCCAGCAGTGAGGGGCCCAGGGGCCACTACGAGCAGTACTTC.

As DNA, the CDR3 is TGTGCCAGCAGCTTATCTAGGAACACCGGGGAGCTGTTTTTT. Protein: CASSLSRNTGELFF. This chain connects TRBV7-3 to TRBJ2-2, with D hard to call. V lost 2 bases, J lost 1 base, and 5 bases lay in between. CDR1 is SGHTA and CDR2 is FQGTGA in the germline V gene. This CDR3 region has 14 residues. Based on the CDR3 plus reference TRBV7-3 and TRBJ2-2, the full variable domain is GAGVSQTPSNKVTEKGKYVELRCDPISGHTALYWYRQSLGQGPEFLIYFQGTGAADDSGLPNDRFFAVRPEGSVSTLKIQRTERGDSAVYLCASSLSRNTGELFFGEGSRLTVL.

The rearrangement uses TRBV28 and TRBJ2-5; 10 nucleotides line up with TRBD2. Trimming cost V 3 bases and J 5 bases; bases outside gene matches: 6. Germline V gene lookup returns CDR1 MDHEN and CDR2 SYDVKM. This CDR3 is built from 15 residues. Written as DNA, the CDR3 is TGTGCCAGCAGTTTTTCTAGCGGGAGCACCGAGACCCAGTACTTC. Its translation is CASSFSSGSTETQYF. Combining the CDR3 with reference TRBV28 and TRBJ2-5 gives the whole variable domain DVKVTQSSRYLVKRTGEKVFLECVQDMDHENMFWYRQDPGLGLRLIYFSYDVKMKEKGDIPEGYSVSREKKERFSLILESASTNQTSMYLCASSFSSGSTETQYFGPGTRLLVL.

The J gene is TRBJ2-2, the V gene TRBV29-1; 12 bases map to TRBD1. Germline V gene sequence: CDR1 SQVTM, CDR2 ANQGSEA. This CDR3 region has 16 residues. The trim removed 6 bases at V and 5 bases at J, leaving 10 bases unmatched. The DNA for the CDR3 is TGCAGCGTCCAGGAGGGACAGGGGGCGCGTACCGGGGAGCTGTTTTTT. Translating it yields CSVQEGQGARTGELFF.

The chain has TRBV7-9 and TRBJ1-2; possibly TRBD1 for D (5 bases). The CDR3 contains 14 residues. The ends were cut back, 3 bases at V and 6 bases at J, with 14 bases in the middle. Germline CDR1 SEHNR, CDR2 FQNEAQ (reference sequence). The CDR3 here is CASSFDVGGNGYTF. The CDR3 nucleotides are TGTGCCAGCAGCTTCGACGTCGGGGGAAATGGCTACACCTTC.

This chain links TRBV19 with TRBJ1-2; D gene ambiguous. The CDR3 is 16 amino acids. Germline lookup yields CDR1 LNHDA and CDR2 SQIVND (reference sequence). V gave up 2 bases and J gave up 2 bases, with 15 bases separating them. The CDR3 is CASSIRGGLQNYGYTF. CDR3 sequence (DNA): TGTGCCAGTAGTATAAGAGGAGGGCTACAAAACTATGGCTACACCTTC.

The V and J genes are TRBV5-1 and TRBJ1-1; TRBD1 agrees at 7 bases. The germline CDR1 and CDR2 sequences are SGHRS and YFSETQ. CDR3 length: 14 amino acids. V lost 3 bases, J lost 1 base, and 3 bases stayed unmatched. For the CDR3, the DNA is TGCGCCAGCAGCTCCGGGACAGCGAACACTGAAGCTTTCTTT. Translated, it gives CASSSGTANTEAFF.

The genes are TRBV7-2 and TRBJ2-3; no clear D gene. Per germline, CDR1 SGHTA and CDR2 FQGNSA. With 3 bases removed from V and 2 bases from J, the gap between germline ends came to 6 bases. The CDR3 covers 13 residues. DNA of the CDR3: TGTGCCAGCAGCTTCCTACTCACAGATACGCAGTATTTT. Its protein product is CASSFLLTDTQYF.

The genes are TRBV19 and TRBJ2-3; TRBD2 aligns across 8 bases. Germline CDR1 LNHDA, CDR2 SQIVND (reference sequence). This CDR3 has 16 amino acids. V lost 8 bases and J lost 1; bases outside the gene matches: 11. CDR3 protein: CASYDGRAKGTDTQYF. The CDR3 DNA follows: TGTGCCAGTTACGACGGGAGGGCCAAAGGCACAGATACGCAGTATTTT.

This chain uses TRBV7-8 with TRBJ2-7; 11 bases are a match to TRBD2. V trimming: 5 bases; J trimming: 2 bases; junction bases outside the gene matches: 5. The germline V gene encodes CDR1 SGHVS and CDR2 FQNEAQ. This CDR3 is 15 amino acids long. CDR3 loop: CASSLLAGGTYEQYF. The CDR3 nucleotides read TGTGCCAGCAGCCTTCTAGCGGGGGGCACCTACGAGCAGTACTTC.